The rows below give T cell receptor beta chains drawn from one sample of a study of technical replicates of blood from a few donors. Clones were read by immunoSEQ multiplex PCR, and TCRdb kept only the in-frame ones, dropping some. The sample lists around 62,000 clones; 95% to 98% were seen once. The sequenced sample was T cells isolated from PBMCs. The receptors stem from a human donor in good health. CDR3s include the opening cysteine and the closing phenylalanine or tryptophan. Fields, in order: clone size, J gene, V gene, D gene, CDR3 protein, CDR3 DNA. A D gene is named only where the DNA matches it firmly. Where a row states a size, it is once, few, many or the class of an expanded clone; other rows omit it.

size: -
J: TRBJ2-3
V: TRBV10-1
D: TRBD2
CDR3: CASSTGLAGEDTQYF
DNA: TGCGCCAGCAGTACGGGACTAGCGGGGGAAGATACGCAGTATTTT

size: -
J: TRBJ2-3
V: TRBV29-1
D: TRBD2
CDR3: CSVKGLAGGPRTDTQYF
DNA: TGCAGCGTTAAGGGACTAGCGGGAGGGCCCCGCACAGATACGCAGTATTTT

size: -
J: TRBJ2-7
V: TRBV7-9
D: -
CDR3: CASSPAGLLPGFYEQYF
DNA: TGTGCCAGCAGCCCCGCGGGCCTATTGCCGGGATTCTACGAGCAGTACTTC

size: -
J: TRBJ2-5
V: TRBV4-1
D: -
CDR3: CASSQGLTDGTQYF
DNA: TGCGCCAGCAGCCAGGGTCTAACAGACGGGACCCAGTACTTC

size: -
J: TRBJ2-7
V: TRBV10-2
D: TRBD1
CDR3: CASGSGTGYYEQYF
DNA: TGCGCCTCTGGGTCCGGGACAGGGTACTACGAGCAGTACTTC

size: -
J: TRBJ2-1
V: TRBV10-3
D: TRBD2
CDR3: CAIREREDAYNEQFF
DNA: TGTGCCATCAGAGAGCGGGAGGACGCCTACAATGAGCAGTTCTTC

size: -
J: TRBJ2-7
V: TRBV28
D: TRBD2
CDR3: CASSLRGLAESSYEQYF
DNA: TGTGCCAGCAGTTTACGAGGACTAGCGGAGAGCTCCTACGAGCAGTACTTC

size: once
J: TRBJ2-3
V: TRBV9
D: -
CDR3: CASSVRGVGTDTQYF
DNA: TGTGCCAGCAGCGTCAGGGGGGTCGGCACAGATACGCAGTATTTT

size: -
J: TRBJ2-1
V: TRBV4-1
D: -
CDR3: CASSKGVRYNEQFF
DNA: TGCGCCAGCAGCAAAGGGGTGCGGTACAATGAGCAGTTCTTC

size: -
J: TRBJ1-2
V: TRBV6-5
D: TRBD1
CDR3: CASSFTGGSGYTF
DNA: TGTGCCAGCAGTTTCACAGGGGGCTCTGGCTACACCTTC

size: -
J: TRBJ2-7
V: TRBV6-1
D: TRBD1
CDR3: CATSPGQVFEQYF
DNA: TGTGCCACCAGTCCGGGACAGGTTTTCGAGCAGTACTTC

size: -
J: TRBJ2-5
V: TRBV15
D: TRBD1
CDR3: CATSREQVWDRGQETQYF
DNA: TGTGCCACCAGCAGAGAACAGGTCTGGGACAGGGGACAAGAGACCCAGTACTTC

size: -
J: TRBJ2-5
V: TRBV5-1
D: TRBD2
CDR3: CASSYGTSGAQETQYF
DNA: TGCGCCAGCAGCTACGGGACTAGCGGGGCACAAGAGACCCAGTACTTC

size: -
J: TRBJ2-5
V: TRBV7-9
D: TRBD2
CDR3: CASGRTSGQETQYF
DNA: TGTGCCAGCGGACGGACTAGCGGCCAAGAGACCCAGTACTTC

size: -
J: TRBJ2-1
V: TRBV15
D: TRBD2
CDR3: CATSRVASGRLLGYNEQFF
DNA: TGTGCCACCAGCAGAGTGGCCAGCGGGAGGCTTCTAGGCTACAATGAGCAGTTCTTC

size: -
J: TRBJ2-2
V: TRBV4-1
D: TRBD1
CDR3: CASSQAPQGASGELFF
DNA: TGCGCCAGCAGCCAAGCCCCACAGGGGGCTAGCGGGGAGCTGTTTTTT